The T cell receptor (beta chain) described here comes from a study of shared clonotypes between healthy human individuals. Study results and limitations: Estimated clonotype richness was generally higher in naive than memory subsets. The study's rarefaction showed incomplete sorted-subset sequencing despite large depth.

The CDR3 totals 13 residues. CDR1 is SGHTA, CDR2 FQGTGA, per germline. V lost 5 bases and J lost 4, with 11 bases in between. The repertoire was sequenced with immunoSEQ multiplex PCR; TCRdb's copy has only in-frame clones and lacks some. The data show millions of clones, with 90% to 95% seen just once and about 1.5% held by the top ten. This clone was detected a few times. What it recognizes is unknown. Naive CD8 cells lacked CD45RO, underwent positive selection for CCR7 and left out terminally differentiated effector memory CD45RA+ cells. The sequence was collected from a man aged 18 to 29 in good health. Some clones in this sample may be carry-over from other donors' samples. Sample: naive CD8+ T cells from PBMCs. The V call is TRBV7-3, the J call TRBJ1-1; D is possibly TRBD1 (5 bases). As DNA, the CDR3 is TGTGCCAGCAGCCCCATTGGGGGCACTGAAGCTTTCTTT. Its translation: CASSPIGGTEAFF. Based on the CDR3 plus reference TRBV7-3 and TRBJ1-1, the full variable domain is GAGVSQTPSNKVTEKGKYVELRCDPISGHTALYWYRQSLGQGPEFLIYFQGTGAADDSGLPNDRFFAVRPEGSVSTLKIQRTERGDSAVYLCASSPIGGTEAFFGQGTRLTVV.